A single sample is the source of the 2 T cell receptor beta chains below, sequenced in a study of shared clonotypes between healthy human individuals. Assay used: immunoSEQ multiplex PCR; TCRdb lists only in-frame clones, some missing. This sample has approximately 1,500,000 clones, with more than 95% found just once. The sample consisted of naive CD4+ T cells sorted from blood. Described subset: CD45RA+ positively selected. The receptors originated from a man aged 25-40 years in good health.

This sequence joins TRBV7-6 and TRBJ1-1; 7 positions match TRBD1. Germline CDR1 reads SGHVS; CDR2 reads FNYEAQ. V shed 1 base, J shed 6 bases, and the junction held 11 bases outside the gene matches. This CDR3 contains 16 residues. The CDR3 sequence: CASSLGGGTGVAEAFF. DNA for the CDR3: TGTGCCAGCAGCTTAGGGGGGGGCACAGGGGTCGCTGAAGCTTTCTTT.

The chain employs TRBV19 and TRBJ1-2; 9 nucleotides align to TRBD1. The CDR3 sequence is 13 residues long. Germline V gene data show CDR1 as LNHDA and CDR2 as SQIVND (reference sequence). J was trimmed by 6 bases and V by 6 bases; bases with no gene match: 5. CDR3 sequence: CASRTTGGNGYTF. DNA for the CDR3: TGTGCCAGTAGAACCACAGGGGGCAATGGCTACACCTTC.